A single T cell receptor (beta chain) is shown here with its context. The antigen is unknown. Time point meaning: patch test 3, about 24 weeks after DPC sensitization. Treatment: therapeutic diphenylcyclopropenone sensitization with weekly scalp DPC. TCRdb passed the RACE reads through MiXCR, listing each CDR3 protein once. This sample has 80,000 to 100,000 distinct CDR3 sequences, with 27% found just once. The CDR3 is 13 amino acids. Germline lookup yields CDR1 MNHEY and CDR2 SMNVEV (reference sequence). Trimming left V 5 bases short and J 0 bases short, with 8 bases between. These data belong to a study of human T cells and chemical hapten exposure. Background on the study: TCR yields per sample varied, mainly owing to small pooled library volume differences.

Study findings and constraints: Donors were affected by alopecia, so their immune reaction might vary from that of healthy individuals. Expanded TCRs were compared with controls, and the expanded TCRs formed significantly more large CDR3 similarity clusters.

The source was whole blood, collected in connection with sensitization to the hapten diphenylcyclopropenone (DPC). The source of this sequence is a man in his forties with alopecia areata. Some clones in this sample may be carry-over from other donors' samples. V gene TRBV27 combines with J gene TRBJ2-7; D gene uncertain. The CDR3 loop reads CASSRDHSYEQYF. As DNA, the CDR3 is TGTGCCAGCAGTAGGGATCACTCCTACGAGCAGTACTTC.